This is a list of T cell receptor beta chains from one sample in a study of T cells in Graves' hyperthyroidism and ophthalmopathy. Each CDR3 protein is one row after TCRdb ran MiXCR on the multiplex PCR reads. The sample lists 560,000 or so distinct CDR3 sequences; approximately 20% were seen once. The source material was blood. These receptors were obtained from a middle-aged man with Graves' ophthalmopathy. The CDR3 runs from the conserved cysteine through the conserved F or W. Each record gives: CDR3 length, D gene, V gene, J gene, clone size, CDR3 protein, CDR3 DNA. D genes are given only for firm matches. Clone size is stated in some rows and not others, as once, few, many or a class when expanded.

11	.	TRBV20-1	TRBJ2-5	few	CSARASATQYF	TGCAGTGCTAGGGCCAGCGCGACCCAGTACTTC
16	TRBD1	TRBV7-2	TRBJ2-1	.	CASSLGGQGKGSEQFF	TGTGCCAGCAGCTTAGGGGGACAGGGTAAGGGCAGTGAGCAGTTCTTC
13	.	TRBV12-5	TRBJ1-2	few	CASGLSPGRGYTF	TGTGCTAGTGGTTTGAGTCCAGGGAGAGGCTACACCTTC
16	.	TRBV18	TRBJ2-3	.	CASSPLGAASTDTQYF	TGTGCCAGCTCACCATTAGGTGCCGCTAGCACAGATACGCAGTATTTT
14	.	TRBV5-5	TRBJ2-1	few	CASSLEVGLNEQFF	TGTGCCAGCAGCTTGGAGGTGGGGCTCAATGAGCAGTTCTTC
13	.	TRBV27	TRBJ2-2	.	CASSVLAYGELFF	TGTGCCAGCAGTGTCCTAGCGTACGGGGAGCTGTTTTTT
15	TRBD1	TRBV3-1	TRBJ1-2	.	CASSHGTAFNYGYTF	TGTGCCAGCAGCCACGGGACAGCTTTTAACTATGGCTACACCTTC
11	.	TRBV28	TRBJ1-1	few	CASSNTGLPFF	TGTGCCAGCAGTAACACAGGGTTGCCTTTCTTT
16	.	TRBV11-2	TRBJ1-3	few	CASSPVKESGGNTIYF	TGTGCCAGCAGCCCGGTGAAGGAAAGTGGGGGAAACACCATATATTTT
21	.	TRBV10-3	TRBJ2-2	few	CAISESLGRTLNALLIGELFF	TGTGCCATCAGTGAGTCGTTGGGGCGAACCCTAAACGCGCTCTTGATCGGGGAGCTGTTTTTT
15	TRBD1	TRBV30	TRBJ2-7	.	CVWSVGTGATYEQYF	TGTGTCTGGAGTGTAGGGACAGGAGCCACCTACGAGCAGTACTTC
16	.	TRBV7-8	TRBJ2-4	.	CASSLSRVLAKNIQYF	TGTGCCAGCAGCCTCTCCAGGGTCCTAGCCAAAAACATTCAGTACTTC
13	.	TRBV6-1	TRBJ1-5	many	CASSVRFDQPQHF	TGTGCCAGCAGTGTCAGGTTTGATCAGCCCCAGCATTTT
19	TRBD1	TRBV19	TRBJ1-5	.	CASSRGQGDLLYSNQPQHF	TGTGCCAGTAGTCGAGGACAGGGGGACCTCCTTTATAGCAATCAGCCCCAGCATTTT
15	TRBD1	TRBV27	TRBJ1-5	many	CASSRTGGSNQPQHF	TGTGCCAGCAGCCGGACAGGCGGAAGCAATCAGCCCCAGCATTTT
13	.	TRBV6-2/TRBV6-3	TRBJ1-5	many	CASKVGYNQPQHF	TGTGCCAGCAAAGTAGGGTACAATCAGCCCCAGCATTTT
13	.	TRBV9	TRBJ1-2	few	CASSVDTNYGYTF	TGTGCCAGCAGCGTAGACACGAACTATGGCTACACCTTC
13	.	TRBV5-5	TRBJ1-2	few	CASSLDGYYGYTF	TGTGCCAGCAGCTTGGACGGGTACTATGGCTACACCTTC
15	.	TRBV7-2	TRBJ2-3	many	CASSLAVGKGDTQYF	TGTGCCAGCAGCTTAGCCGTTGGGAAGGGGGATACGCAGTATTTT
17	.	TRBV20-1	TRBJ1-4	.	CSARDFQTGSTNEKLFF	TGCAGTGCTAGAGACTTCCAGACAGGTTCAACTAATGAAAAACTGTTTTTT
17	.	TRBV10-3	TRBJ1-1	.	CAISENPLGRVATEAFF	TGTGCCATCAGTGAAAACCCCTTAGGCAGGGTGGCCACTGAAGCTTTCTTT
17	.	TRBV18	TRBJ1-5	many	CASSPEQVWGAGQPQHF	TGTGCCAGCTCACCGGAACAGGTCTGGGGGGCGGGTCAGCCCCAGCATTTT
15	.	TRBV11-2	TRBJ1-3	.	CAILTNDSPGNTIYF	TGTGCCATTTTGACAAACGACAGCCCTGGAAACACCATATATTTT
13	.	TRBV12-3/TRBV12-4	TRBJ1-5	few	CASSLGAQQPQHF	TGTGCCAGCAGTTTAGGGGCACAACAGCCCCAGCATTTT
15	.	TRBV4-1	TRBJ1-4	few	CASSQPGATNEKLFF	TGCGCCAGCAGCCAACCAGGGGCAACTAATGAAAAACTGTTTTTT
14	.	TRBV5-8	TRBJ1-1	.	CASSIDRTNTEAFF	TGTGCCAGCAGCATAGACAGGACGAACACTGAAGCTTTCTTT
11	.	TRBV24-1	TRBJ2-3	.	CATSYGDTQYF	TGTGCCACCAGTTATGGAGATACGCAGTATTTT
12	.	TRBV11-2	TRBJ2-5	many	CASSFKTGTQYF	TGTGCCAGCAGCTTTAAAACCGGGACCCAGTACTTC